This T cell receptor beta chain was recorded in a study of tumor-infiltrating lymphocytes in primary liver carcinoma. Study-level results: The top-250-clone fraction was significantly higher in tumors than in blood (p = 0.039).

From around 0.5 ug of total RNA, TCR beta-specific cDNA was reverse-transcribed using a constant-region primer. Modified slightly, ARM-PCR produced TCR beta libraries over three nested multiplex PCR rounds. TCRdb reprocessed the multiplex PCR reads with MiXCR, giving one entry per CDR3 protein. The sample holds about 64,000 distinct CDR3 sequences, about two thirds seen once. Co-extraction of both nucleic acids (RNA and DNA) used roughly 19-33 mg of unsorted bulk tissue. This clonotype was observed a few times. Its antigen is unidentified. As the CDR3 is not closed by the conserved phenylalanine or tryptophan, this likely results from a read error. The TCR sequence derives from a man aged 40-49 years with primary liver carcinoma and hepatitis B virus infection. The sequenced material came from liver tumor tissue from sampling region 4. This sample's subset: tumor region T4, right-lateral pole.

The CDR3 DNA follows: TGCGCCAGCAGCTTGGCCGGAGCGGGCTTCTACAATGAGCAGTTCTCC. Its translation: CASSLAGAGFYNEQFS. The rearrangement links TRBV5-1 to TRBJ2-1, with a possible D match to TRBD2 (6 bases). The CDR3 is made up of 16 amino acids. Trimming pared 0 bases from V and 3 bases from J, leaving 13 bases between. Looked up from germline, CDR1 is SGHRS and CDR2 is YFSETQ.